The T cell receptor (beta chain) under discussion was sequenced for a study of T cells in Graves' hyperthyroidism and ophthalmopathy (dated by TCRdb to between 2019 and 2020). Regarding the research as a whole: Peripheral blood samples were taken at the time of initial diagnosis, prior to any treatment. Prospective prediction of ophthalmopathy was tested in an independent validation cohort of approximately 19 hyperthyroidism patients and 15 to 17 patients who later progressed to ophthalmopathy. To identify TCR V-J signatures that set the groups apart, the researchers used a discovery cohort of more than 95 patients, made up of fewer than 50 with Graves' ophthalmopathy and 57 with stable Graves' hyperthyroidism. Once sampling was done, hyperthyroidism patients were given methimazole at a starting dose of 30 mg daily, whereas ophthalmopathy patients were given high-dose intravenous methylprednisolone. The 100 discovery patients were randomly split 7:3 into training and test sets. In addition, the study compared T-cell repertoires in thyroid tissue and in blood from five or six Graves' hyperthyroidism patients. TCR Vbeta CDR3 sequencing of fewer than 150 peripheral blood samples (under 45 ophthalmopathy, about 74 hyperthyroidism and around 17 progressor patients) is reported in the paper. The paper as a whole reports these results and caveats: Sample size was not statistically predetermined, and investigators were not blinded to group allocation. In validation, the model predicted progression to ophthalmopathy a median of roughly six months before onset, with around 70% sensitivity and more than 72% specificity. Ophthalmopathy was separated from stable hyperthyroidism by a 13 V-J signature model, with 85% to 90% sensitivity and 81% to 83% specificity obtained in cross-validation and 80%/75% obtained in testing. Most expanded thyroid clonotypes (frequency above 0.001) were also detected in blood, a finding suggesting that blood repertoires may reflect thyroid immune responses.

The germline V gene encodes CDR1 MNHEY and CDR2 SVGEGT. Inclusive of the bounding cysteine and phenylalanine, the CDR3 is 13 residues long. Of all the DNA, just the CDR3 is kept, 39 bases in frame from base 1. The germline ends are 8 bases apart after V is trimmed by 1 base and J by 7 bases. Moderately to severely active disease, a Clinical Activity Score of at least 3, a NOSPECS grade of at least 4, and a duration under 3 months were present in ophthalmopathy patients. Any patient with an uncontrolled infection, another autoimmune disease, pregnancy or lactation was excluded. Clinical symptoms, serum thyroxine and TRAb, thyroid ultrasound, and orbital computed tomography formed the basis for the diagnoses. PBMCs were isolated from 10 ml of fresh peripheral blood by Ficoll-Paque density gradient centrifugation. Total RNA was extracted using Trizol reagent, and RNA quality was assessed on an Agilent 2100 Bioanalyzer.

This clonotype showed up just a few times. The antigen this receptor binds is unknown. Qualities for individual bases were not recorded, and no much larger clone is one base off. Amplification of TCR beta CDR3 regions was carried out from RNA transcripts. The TCR CDR3 was subjected to a first round of RT-PCR using the HTBI primer set and the Qiagen OneStep RT-PCR kit. Libraries were constructed in a second round of multiplex PCR, after which size selection and purification were carried out. The libraries were sequenced on an Illumina HiSeq2000 using paired-end 100 bp reads. Processing in the source paper ran as follows. SOAPnuke was used to process the raw data, with reads discarded if the reads contained adapters or uncalled bases, had a mean Phred below 15, or lacked an exact constant-primer or identifier match. High-quality paired reads were merged with COPE v1.2.5, and unique nucleotide sequences were defined as clonotypes. MiTCR v1.1 was used to align the clonotypes against IMGT TRBV, TRBD and TRBJ reference segments. Analysis was restricted to V-J combinations with a frequency above 0.0001, which covered roughly 99% of repertoires. A TCS score was defined as the ratio between F50 (clonal expansion) and ExV (chaos), using BLOSUM62-based TCRdist between CDR3 peptides within each V-J. Welch's t-statistics and random forest reduced roughly 500 V-J features to 13, which were used in a naive Bayes classifier (R e1071). TCRdb's own reprocessing of the public reads used fastp at Q25 and MiXCR and kept productive beta chains. Rows with one shared CDR3 protein collapse into an entry with the most common genes and DNA. TCRdb, not the authors, supplied the V and J calls. The sample includes 300,000 to 500,000 distinct CDR3 sequences, with roughly an eighth observed a single time. The ten top clones hold 25% to 30% of the sample.

This TCR derives from a man aged 50 to 59 with Graves' ophthalmopathy. The rearranged segments are TRBV6-2 or TRBV6-3 and TRBJ1-5; the D gene cannot be resolved reliably. Specimen: blood. The CDR3 is CASSYWGNQPQHF. The DNA sequence is given as TGTGCCAGCAGTTACTGGGGTAACCAGCCCCAGCATTTT.